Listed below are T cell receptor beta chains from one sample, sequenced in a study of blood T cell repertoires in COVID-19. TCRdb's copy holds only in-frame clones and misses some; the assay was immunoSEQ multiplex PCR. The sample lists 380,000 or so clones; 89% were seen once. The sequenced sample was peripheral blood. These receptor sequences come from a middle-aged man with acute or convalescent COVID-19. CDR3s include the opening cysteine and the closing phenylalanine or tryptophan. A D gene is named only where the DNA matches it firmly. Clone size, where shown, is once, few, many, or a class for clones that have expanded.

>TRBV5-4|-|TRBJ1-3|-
TGTGCCAGCAGTTCGAGTCCTGGAAACACCATATATTTT
CASSSSPGNTIYF
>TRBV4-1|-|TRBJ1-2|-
TGCGCCAGCAGCCAAGTGCGGGGATACTATGGCTACACCTTC
CASSQVRGYYGYTF
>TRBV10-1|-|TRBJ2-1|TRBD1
TGCGCCACCAAAATACAGCCAGGGGGCGATTCCAATGAGCAGTTCTTC
CATKIQPGGDSNEQFF
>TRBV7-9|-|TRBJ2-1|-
TGTGCCAGCAGCTTAGCGCGGAATGAGCAGTTCTTC
CASSLARNEQFF
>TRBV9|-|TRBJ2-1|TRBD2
TGTGCCAGCAGCGTAGATTCTAGCGGAGTAGGTGAGCAGTTCTTC
CASSVDSSGVGEQFF
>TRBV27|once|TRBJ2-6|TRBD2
TGTGCCAGCAGTATGGAACCAGCGGGAGGCTCTGGGGCCAACGTCCTGACTTTC
CASSMEPAGGSGANVLTF
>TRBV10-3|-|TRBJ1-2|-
TGTGCCATCAGTGAGGCGAGCTATGGCTACACCTTC
CAISEASYGYTF
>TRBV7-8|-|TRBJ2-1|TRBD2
TGTGCCAGCAGCCGAATGCGGGGGGAGCTCTACAATGAGCAGTTCTTC
CASSRMRGELYNEQFF
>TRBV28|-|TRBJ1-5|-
TGTGCCAGCAGTCCCCAGGGGACGCAGCCCCAGCATTTT
CASSPQGTQPQHF
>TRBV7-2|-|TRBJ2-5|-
TGTGCCAGCAGCTTAAGACCGGGGTTTGAAGAGACCCAGTACTTC
CASSLRPGFEETQYF
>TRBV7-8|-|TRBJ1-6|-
TGTGCCAGCAGCTCTCAGGGAGGGTCCTATAATTCACCCCTCCACTTT
CASSSQGGSYNSPLHF
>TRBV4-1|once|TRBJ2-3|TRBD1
TGCGCCAGCAGCGAAGACAGGGAACGCACAGATACGCAGTATTTT
CASSEDRERTDTQYF
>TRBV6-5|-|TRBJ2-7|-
TGTGCCAGCAGTTACTACAGGGCCGGACCGGGGCAGTACTTC
CASSYYRAGPGQYF
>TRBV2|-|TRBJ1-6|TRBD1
TGTGCCAGCAGCTTAGGGGGCGCGGCTAATTCACCCCTCCACTTT
CASSLGGAANSPLHF
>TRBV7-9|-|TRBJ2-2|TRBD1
TGTGCCAGCAGCTTTTTATATTCCGGGACAGAGAACACCGGGGAGCTGTTTTTT
CASSFLYSGTENTGELFF